A single sample is the source of the 16 T cell receptor beta chains below, sequenced in a study of metastatic and nonmetastatic thyroid tumors. Patients were all untreated before their thyroid surgery. TCRdb ran MiXCR on the PCR reads. The profile shows about 92,000 clones, 15% of them singletons. The sample taken for sequencing was blood. Receptors were obtained from a female donor with papillary thyroid cancer or a benign thyroid nodule (not recorded which). Some clones in this sample may be carry-over from other donors' samples.

There are many counts of this clone. The gene calls are TRBV4-1 and TRBJ1-4, with 8 bases identical to TRBD1. The CDR3 covers 17 residues. The ends lost 4 bases at V and 10 bases at J; junction bases unmatched: 17. Germline CDR1 reads MGHRA; CDR2 reads YSYEKL. This CDR3 reads CASSRGGRQDRDRKLFF. CDR3 DNA sequence: TGCGCCAGCAGCCGGGGGGGCAGGCAGGACAGGGACCGAAAACTGTTTTTT.

This clone was recorded at least ten times. V is TRBV9 and J is TRBJ1-1; 11 bases match TRBD1. Germline V lookup: CDR1 SGDLS, CDR2 YYNGEE. The CDR3 is made up of 15 amino acids. V lost 0 bases, J lost 2 bases, and 0 bases stayed unmatched. CDR3 bases: TGTGCCAGCAGCGTAGGGACAGGGGGCAACACTGAAGCTTTCTTT. Protein product: CASSVGTGGNTEAFF.

V is TRBV11-1 and J is TRBJ2-7, with 7 positions matching TRBD1. Per the germline V gene, CDR1 is SGHAT and CDR2 is FQDESV (reference sequence). J was trimmed by 4 bases and V by 1 base; bases with no gene match: 4. The CDR3 loop spans 14 amino acids. Written as DNA, the CDR3 is TGTGCCAGCAGCTTAGGACAGGGCGGTTACGAGCAGTACTTC. Translating gives CASSLGQGGYEQYF.

The chain has TRBV7-8 and TRBJ1-5; D is perhaps TRBD1 (5 bases). Trimming removed 1 base at V and 11 bases at J, with 18 bases between. The CDR3 consists of 15 residues. The germline V gene has CDR1 SGHVS and CDR2 FQNEAQ. The CDR3 DNA sequence: TGTGCCAGCAGCTTAGGGGACGGCGGCGGATCGGCCCAGCATTTT. Translating gives CASSLGDGGGSAQHF.

This clone has at least ten counts. This sequence joins TRBV5-1 and TRBJ1-1; 7 bases are a match to TRBD1. J lost 4 bases, V lost 4 bases, and 19 bases had no gene match. The CDR3 has 18 residues. CDR1 and CDR2 (germline): SGHRS, YFSETQ. The CDR3 spells CASSLTGPRQGRGTEAFF. CDR3 bases: TGCGCCAGCAGCCTCACCGGACCCAGACAGGGAAGGGGCACTGAAGCTTTCTTT.

This clone was seen ten or more times. V and J are TRBV20-1 and TRBJ2-1, with 8 bases matching TRBD1. The CDR3 runs 13 residues. Germline V lookup: CDR1 DFQATT, CDR2 SNEGSKA (reference sequence). With V trimmed by 7 bases and J by 10 bases, 12 bases remained unmatched. DNA for the CDR3: TGCAGTGTCAGGGGGCCCATCATGGGCGAGCAGTTCTTC. Protein: CSVRGPIMGEQFF.

The V gene is TRBV28, the J gene TRBJ2-7, with 11 bases matching TRBD1. The ends lost 6 bases at V and 1 base at J; junction bases unmatched: 8. The CDR3 totals 16 residues. Germline V lookup: CDR1 MDHEN, CDR2 SYDVKM. DNA for the CDR3: TGTGCCAGCAGGACCCTGGGACAGGGGGAATCCTACGAGCAGTACTTC. Translation gives CASRTLGQGESYEQYF.

This clone occurred many times. The chain couples TRBV5-1 to TRBJ2-7; D tentatively reads TRBD1 or TRBD2 (5 bases each). The CDR3 has 15 amino acids. CDR1 is SGHRS, CDR2 YFSETQ, per germline. Trimming cost V 3 bases and J 0 bases, with 13 bases left between them. CDR3 residues: CASSSGTAVSYEQYF. CDR3 in DNA: TGCGCCAGCAGCTCCGGGACCGCCGTCTCCTACGAGCAGTACTTC. Full variable domain (missing parts from reference TRBV5-1 and TRBJ2-7): KAGVTQTPRYLIKTRGQQVTLSCSPISGHRSVSWYQQTPGQGLQFLFEYFSETQRNKGNFPGRFSGRQFSNSRSEMNVSTLELGDSALYLCASSSGTAVSYEQYFGPGTRLTVT.

CDR3 sequence: CASSLGRALTWRGEAFF. In DNA form, the CDR3 reads TGTGCCAGCAGCTTGGGTCGGGCTTTGACATGGAGGGGTGAAGCTTTCTTT. The chain couples TRBV5-4 to TRBJ1-1, with D possibly being TRBD1 (5 bases). This CDR3 has 17 residues. Germline V gene sequence: CDR1 SGHNT, CDR2 YYREEE (reference sequence). V was clipped by 0 bases and J by 7 bases, with 22 bases between them.

Concerning this clone itself: Mismatch with germline at one junction end may stem from a read error. This same CDR3 is encoded by further DNA sequences in the sample. This chain uses TRBV5-6 with TRBJ2-2; D is perhaps TRBD1 (6 bases). From germline, CDR1 is SGHDT and CDR2 YYEEEE. The CDR3 spans 14 residues. CDR3 loop: CASSSGQFTGELFF. DNA for the CDR3: TGCGCCAGCAGCTCCGGACAGTTCACCGGGGAGCTGTTTTTT. The variable domain in full, with the rest retrieved from reference TRBV5-6 and TRBJ2-2, is DAGVTQSPTHLIKTRGQQVTLRCSPKSGHDTVSWYQQALGQGPQFIFQYYEEEERQRGNFPDRFSGHQFPNYSSELNVNALLLGDSALYLCASSSGQFTGELFFGEGSRLTVL.

Concerning this clone: A clone one base away is much larger, so this may be a read error. The chain combines TRBV5-1 with TRBJ1-4, with D uncertain. Trimming left V 6 bases short and J 5 bases short, with 8 bases between. Germline CDR1 reads SGHRS; CDR2 reads YFSETQ. This CDR3 is 12 amino acids long. As DNA, the CDR3 is TGCGCCAGCATGACGGAGAATGAAAAACTGTTTTTT. This gives the protein CASMTENEKLFF.

This clone was detected many times. The J gene is TRBJ2-2, the V gene TRBV6-1; a possible D gene is TRBD2 (6 bases). Trimming took 5 bases from V and 4 from J, leaving 14 bases between them. The CDR3 has 15 residues. Germline CDR1 and CDR2: MNHNS and SASEGT. The CDR3 coding sequence is TGTGCCAGCAGTTCCCTTGGGGGGAGCACCGGGGAGCTGTTTTTT. Translated: CASSSLGGSTGELFF.

This clone was counted many times. The J gene is TRBJ1-2, the V gene TRBV5-4, with no clear D. With 0 bases removed from V and 1 base from J, the gap between germline ends came to 16 bases. The CDR3 consists of 17 residues. Germline loops: CDR1 SGHNT, CDR2 YYREEE (reference sequence). The CDR3 coding sequence is TGTGCCAGCAGCTTGGCGGCCCGGGCCAGAGGTAACTATGGCTACACCTTC. Translation: CASSLAARARGNYGYTF. The whole variable domain, filled in from reference TRBV5-4 and TRBJ1-2, reads ETGVTQSPTHLIKTRGQQVTLRCSSQSGHNTVSWYQQALGQGPQFIFQYYREEENGRGNFPPRFSGLQFPNYSSELNVNALELDDSALYLCASSLAARARGNYGYTFGSGTRLTVV.

This clone was counted at least ten times. The gene calls are TRBV7-9 and TRBJ1-2; D is uncertain. V was cut by 3 bases and J by 3 bases, with 17 bases left in between. This CDR3 has 16 residues. Germline V gene sequence: CDR1 SEHNR, CDR2 FQNEAQ (reference sequence). Here the CDR3 reads CASSLSNWATDYGYTF. In nucleotides, the CDR3 is TGTGCCAGCAGCTTGTCGAACTGGGCCACCGACTATGGCTACACCTTC.

In this sample, this clone turned up many times. The rearrangement joins TRBV5-4 to TRBJ1-6, with a tentative D call TRBD1 (6 bases). CDR1 SGHNT and CDR2 YYREEE come from the germline V gene (reference sequence). Trimming pared 2 bases from V and 5 bases from J, leaving 20 bases between. This CDR3 is 18 amino acids long. CDR3 sequence reads: CASSLASGESRDNSPLHF. The CDR3 nucleotides read TGTGCCAGCAGCTTAGCCTCAGGGGAGAGTCGGGATAATTCACCCCTCCACTTT.

The sample holds many counts of this clone. The V and J genes are TRBV30 and TRBJ1-2; a possible D gene is TRBD1 (5 bases). Germline assignment: CDR1 GTSNPN and CDR2 SVGIG (reference sequence). V was trimmed by 3 bases and J by 7 bases, leaving 6 bases between them. The CDR3 sequence is 10 residues long. CDR3 protein: CAWRGGGYTF. CDR3 bases: TGTGCCTGGAGGGGGGGTGGCTACACCTTC.